These T cell receptor beta chains were read from a single sample in a study of graft-versus-host responses after intestinal transplantation. TCRdb's copy holds only in-frame clones and misses some; the assay was immunoSEQ multiplex PCR. Of 65,000 to 85,000 clones listed, over 75% were seen once; the top ten hold 7.5% to 8.5%. Their target antigens are unknown. The source was unstimulated CD8+ T cells sorted from spleen or lymph node cells, collected before transplant. The source of these receptors is a human donor who was the organ donor for an intestinal transplant. Each CDR3 is given with its conserved first and last residue. The D gene is left open where the match is weak. Clone size is given for some rows only: seen once, a few or many times, or a class if the clone is expanded.

CDR3 length	D gene	V gene	clone size	J gene	CDR3 DNA	CDR3 protein
17	TRBD2	TRBV5-1	once	TRBJ2-3	TGCGCCAGCAGTCCCGTACTAGCGGGGTTGGGCACAGATACGCAGTATTTT	CASSPVLAGLGTDTQYF
17	-	TRBV5-1	once	TRBJ2-1	TGCGCCAGCAGCTATGTTTGGTGGGGTCCCACCTACAATGAGCAGTTCTTC	CASSYVWWGPTYNEQFF
14	-	TRBV7-6	-	TRBJ2-2	TGTGCCAGCAGCCCCTCCGACAGCACCGGGGAGCTGTTTTTT	CASSPSDSTGELFF
12	-	TRBV5-6	-	TRBJ1-2	TGTGCCAGCAGCCAGGGGCTAAGGGGCTACACCTTC	CASSQGLRGYTF
13	-	TRBV6-1	few	TRBJ1-1	TGTGCCAGCAGTGAAGGAGAGAACACTGAAGCTTTCTTT	CASSEGENTEAFF
16	-	TRBV27	-	TRBJ2-7	TGTGCCAGCAGCTGGGCCGCGGGGACCTCCTCCTACGAGCAGTACTTC	CASSWAAGTSSYEQYF
17	TRBD2	TRBV28	-	TRBJ2-3	TGTGCCAGCAGTCCCCTAGGAGCGGGGGTGGACACAGATACGCAGTATTTT	CASSPLGAGVDTDTQYF
13	-	TRBV10-3	medium-sized	TRBJ2-7	TGTGCCATCAGACGGGACAACCTCTACGAGCAGTACTTC	CAIRRDNLYEQYF
15	-	TRBV6-1	-	TRBJ1-3	TGTGCCAGCAGTGAAGCTACAGGCTCTGGAAACACCATATATTTT	CASSEATGSGNTIYF
17	-	TRBV9	-	TRBJ2-2	TGTGCCAGCAGCGTTTCGGGCCAAACAGTGAACACCGGGGAGCTGTTTTTT	CASSVSGQTVNTGELFF
14	TRBD1	TRBV6-1	-	TRBJ1-2	TGTGCCAGCAGTTCCCTCGGACAGGGGCATGGCTACACCTTC	CASSSLGQGHGYTF
16	-	TRBV7-3	-	TRBJ1-1	TGTGCCAGCAGCCCCGGTGATTGGGCTTCTGGAACTGAAGCTTTCTTT	CASSPGDWASGTEAFF
16	-	TRBV7-9	-	TRBJ2-3	TGTGCCAGCAGCTTAGTCTCTCGGTCCTGGGCGGATACGCAGTATTTT	CASSLVSRSWADTQYF
15	-	TRBV7-2	-	TRBJ2-5	TGTGCCAGCAGCTTCTCGGCGGGCCACGGGGAGACCCAGTACTTC	CASSFSAGHGETQYF
13	-	TRBV6-4	few	TRBJ2-2	TGTGCCAGCAGTGACGGGGGCGCCGGGGAGCTGTTTTTT	CASSDGGAGELFF
13	-	TRBV30	-	TRBJ2-7	TGTGCCTGGAGTGTGGACAGCTTGGGGGAGCAGTACTTC	CAWSVDSLGEQYF
13	TRBD1	TRBV29-1	-	TRBJ2-5	TGCAGCGTATGGACAGGAAAGGATGCGGCCCAGTACTTC	CSVWTGKDAAQYF
12	-	TRBV29-1	-	TRBJ1-2	TGCAGCGTTTCCGGGGATAGCTATGGCTACACCTTC	CSVSGDSYGYTF
14	-	TRBV5-4	-	TRBJ2-7	TGTGCCAGCAGCACAAACAGGGCCGCCTACGAGCAGTACTTC	CASSTNRAAYEQYF
14	-	TRBV27	-	TRBJ2-7	TGTGCCAGCATGAAGTACGGGCTAGACGGCGAGCAGTACTTC	CASMKYGLDGEQYF
15	-	TRBV30	-	TRBJ2-5	TGTGCCTGGAGTGTAAACTGGGGGCGGGGGGAGACCCAGTACTTC	CAWSVNWGRGETQYF
12	-	TRBV29-1	-	TRBJ2-1	TGCAGCGTTGGACTAGTAACCAATGAGCAGTTCTTC	CSVGLVTNEQFF
12	-	TRBV11-2	-	TRBJ2-5	TGTGCCAGCAGGTCTCTTCAAGAGACCCAGTACTTC	CASRSLQETQYF
13	-	TRBV6-1	-	TRBJ2-5	TGTGCCAGCAGTGTAGGGTCCCAAGAGACCCAGTACTTC	CASSVGSQETQYF
15	-	TRBV4-2	few	TRBJ2-1	TGTGCCAGCAGCCACGTGGAGGGCGACTACAATGAGCAGTTCTTC	CASSHVEGDYNEQFF
15	TRBD2	TRBV2	-	TRBJ2-1	TGTGCCAGCAGTGAAGTTGGCGGGGGCTACAATGAGCAGTTCTTC	CASSEVGGGYNEQFF
14	-	TRBV6-5	-	TRBJ1-4	TGTGCCAGCAGCCTGGTTTCGACTAATGAAAAACTGTTTTTT	CASSLVSTNEKLFF
13	-	TRBV11-1	-	TRBJ1-5	TGTGCCAGCAGCTGGGCCCCCAGGCAGCCCCAGCATTTT	CASSWAPRQPQHF
18	TRBD2	TRBV29-1	-	TRBJ2-2	TGCAGCGTTGAAACGTCGACTCTAGCGGGGGGCCTCCACGGGGAGCTGTTTTTT	CSVETSTLAGGLHGELFF
14	-	TRBV19	-	TRBJ1-5	TGTGCCAGTAGTGGGATCCTTAGCAATCAGCCCCAGCATTTT	CASSGILSNQPQHF
15	-	TRBV4-1	-	TRBJ1-2	TGCGCCAGCACCCCGCGGGGGTCGAAGAACTATGGCTACACCTTC	CASTPRGSKNYGYTF
13	-	TRBV5-1	-	TRBJ2-7	TGCGCCAGCAGCTCCGACAGTCTCTACGAGCAGTACTTC	CASSSDSLYEQYF
13	-	TRBV7-9	-	TRBJ1-2	TGTGCCAGCATATCGACAGGCTTCTATGGCTACACCTTC	CASISTGFYGYTF
12	-	TRBV7-2	-	TRBJ1-2	TGTGCCAGCAGCTCAAGAATCTATGGCTACACCTTC	CASSSRIYGYTF
14	-	TRBV5-4	once	TRBJ2-1	TGTGCCAGCAGCTTGGACCTAGCCCGTTATGAGCAGTTCTTC	CASSLDLARYEQFF
14	-	TRBV4-1	-	TRBJ2-7	TGCGCCAGCAGCCAGCCAGGGATGGGCTACGAGCAGTACTTC	CASSQPGMGYEQYF
15	TRBD1	TRBV9	-	TRBJ2-3	TGTGCCAGCAGCGTGGGACAGGGGGCTCCAGATACGCAGTATTTT	CASSVGQGAPDTQYF